This is a list of T cell receptor beta chains from one sample in a study of Graves' ophthalmopathy and Graves' hyperthyroidism. From the multiplex PCR reads, TCRdb called clonotypes with MiXCR, one entry per CDR3 protein. This table has roughly 700,000 distinct CDR3 sequences, approximately 40% appearing once. The sequencing sample was made of peripheral blood. The receptors come from an adult man with Graves' ophthalmopathy. CDR3s include the opening cysteine and the closing phenylalanine or tryptophan. Each record gives: J gene, clone size, D gene, V gene, CDR3 DNA, CDR3 protein. A D gene is named only where the DNA matches it firmly. Only part of the rows carry a size: once, few, many, or a class if the clone is expanded.

TRBJ2-5	-	TRBD2	TRBV7-6	TGTGCCAGCAGCCCAGAAACGAGACTAGCGGGGGTGGAGACCCAGTACTTC	CASSPETRLAGVETQYF
TRBJ2-7	-	-	TRBV5-5	TGTGCCAGCAGCACACACAGCTACGAGCAGTACTTC	CASSTHSYEQYF
TRBJ2-5	-	TRBD2	TRBV20-1	TGCAGTGCTAGCGAGCGGGGGGGGCAAGAGACCCAGTACTTC	CSASERGGQETQYF
TRBJ2-5	-	-	TRBV10-3	TGTGCCATCAGTTTCGAGGGGGACTGGGGTGAGACCCAGTACTTC	CAISFEGDWGETQYF
TRBJ1-2	-	-	TRBV19	TGTGCCAGTAGTATAGCTCAGGGGTTCGGCTATGGCTACACCTTC	CASSIAQGFGYGYTF
TRBJ2-7	-	-	TRBV2	TGTGCCAGCGCCGACAGGACCGCCTACGAGCAGTACTTC	CASADRTAYEQYF
TRBJ1-5	-	TRBD1	TRBV2	TGTGCCAGCAGTGTCCACAGGGGGCAGGATCAGCCCCAGCATTTT	CASSVHRGQDQPQHF
TRBJ1-6	-	TRBD1	TRBV7-2	TGTGCCAGCAGCGACGGACAGGGAGGGGGCTCCTATAATTCACCCCTCCACTTT	CASSDGQGGGSYNSPLHF
TRBJ1-1	-	TRBD1	TRBV10-3	TGTGCCATCCGCGGGACAGGGGACACTGAAGCTTTCTTT	CAIRGTGDTEAFF
TRBJ1-5	-	TRBD1	TRBV29-1	TGCAGCGTTGGGGACAGAGAGGGCAATCAGCCCCAGCATTTT	CSVGDREGNQPQHF
TRBJ1-2	-	-	TRBV7-9	TGTGCCAGCAGCCAAGAAGGCGGGCATCTAGCCTTC	CASSQEGGHLAF
TRBJ1-1	-	-	TRBV10-3	TGTGCCATCAGTGGGCAGGGGACTGAAGCTTTCTTT	CAISGQGTEAFF
TRBJ2-5	many	TRBD1	TRBV2	TGTGCCACTTGGAAGGGACAGGCCGAGACCCAGTACTTC	CATWKGQAETQYF
TRBJ2-7	-	TRBD1	TRBV7-9	TGTGCCAGCAGCCCTCGGGACAGGGTACGGGAGCAGTACTTC	CASSPRDRVREQYF
TRBJ2-7	many	TRBD1	TRBV7-9	TGTGCCAGCAGCTTAGACAGGGACAGCGAGCAGTACTTC	CASSLDRDSEQYF
TRBJ2-7	few	-	TRBV19	TGTGCCAGCAGTCGATCGACAGGCGGTGGCGAGCAGTACTTC	CASSRSTGGGEQYF
TRBJ1-2	-	TRBD1	TRBV2	TGTGCCAGCGGAGCCCGGACAGGGACGGATGGCTACACCTTC	CASGARTGTDGYTF
TRBJ1-6	few	-	TRBV6-5	TGTGCCAGCACTGGCGGACAGCCTAATTCACCCCTCCACTTT	CASTGGQPNSPLHF
TRBJ1-2	-	TRBD1	TRBV29-1	TGCAGCAGCGGGACAGGGGAGCTTGGCTACACCTTC	CSSGTGELGYTF
TRBJ2-5	-	TRBD1	TRBV20-1	TGCAGTGTACGGACAGGGTCTGGGGAAGAGGCCCAGTACTTC	CSVRTGSGEEAQYF
TRBJ1-1	-	TRBD1	TRBV19	TGTGGCAGTAGTGCTAGGCTACAGGGGGCAGCTGAAGCTTTCTTT	CGSSARLQGAAEAFF
TRBJ1-2	many	-	TRBV2	TGTGCCAGCAGGCGGGGGAACTATGGCTACACCTTC	CASRRGNYGYTF
TRBJ2-7	few	-	TRBV7-2	TGTGCCAGCAGCCAAGACGGGCACTCCTACGAGCAGTACTTC	CASSQDGHSYEQYF
TRBJ1-3	many	-	TRBV10-3	TGTGCCATCAGTAGGGGCGAAGGAAACACCATATATTTT	CAISRGEGNTIYF
TRBJ2-3	few	-	TRBV29-1	TGCAGCGTTGAAAAGTCTACCTACACAGATACGCAGTATTTT	CSVEKSTYTDTQYF
TRBJ2-5	many	-	TRBV20-1	TGCAGTGCTAGCACAGGGTTGGAGACCCAGTACTTC	CSASTGLETQYF
TRBJ1-3	many	-	TRBV7-6	TGTGCCAGCAGCTTATTCTGGCAGGCTGGAAACACCATATATTTT	CASSLFWQAGNTIYF
TRBJ1-2	-	-	TRBV5-5	TGTGCCAGCAGCTTGGGAGCGGGGGCGCCGGGCTACACCTTC	CASSLGAGAPGYTF
TRBJ1-4	-	TRBD1	TRBV2	TGTGCCAGCAGTTTGGACAGGGGAGACAATGAAAAACTGTTTTTT	CASSLDRGDNEKLFF
TRBJ1-5	-	-	TRBV20-1	TGCAGTGCTAGAGATCGTCGCCCCCTGAGGCCCCAGCATTTT	CSARDRRPLRPQHF
TRBJ1-2	many	TRBD1	TRBV7-8	TGTGCCAGCAGCTTAGTACCCGGGACAGGTGGAAATGGCTACACCTTC	CASSLVPGTGGNGYTF
TRBJ1-1	once	-	TRBV20-1	TGCAGTGCTAGAGAGGGGACGGGCACTGAAGCTTTCTTT	CSAREGTGTEAFF
TRBJ1-2	-	-	TRBV28	TGTGCCAGCAGCCCGGGACGGAGGCGCTACACCTTC	CASSPGRRRYTF
TRBJ1-4	once	-	TRBV7-3	TGTGCCAGCAGCCAAGATAGGGCAGCAACTAATGAAAAACTGTTTTTT	CASSQDRAATNEKLFF
TRBJ1-5	many	-	TRBV2	TGTGCCAGCAGTGGAGGTGGCGGGTATAGCAATCAGCCCCAGCATTTT	CASSGGGGYSNQPQHF
TRBJ2-7	-	-	TRBV12-3/TRBV12-4	TGTGCCAGCCAGAGGGGCTACGAGCAGTACTTC	CASQRGYEQYF
TRBJ1-4	once	TRBD1	TRBV9	TGCGCCAGCAGCTTTGACCGGGACAGCGGTTTTAATGAAAAACTGTTTTTT	CASSFDRDSGFNEKLFF
TRBJ1-2	many	TRBD1	TRBV3-1	TGTGCCAGCAGCCCGCGGGACAGGGTCTATGGCTACACCTTC	CASSPRDRVYGYTF
TRBJ2-5	-	-	TRBV27	TGTGCCAGCAGTTCCCGACTGGATTTGGGGACCCAGTACTTC	CASSSRLDLGTQYF
TRBJ2-5	few	TRBD2	TRBV24-1	TGTGCCAGCAGTGGTTCTCCTAGCGGGGGGGAGACCCAGTACTTC	CASSGSPSGGETQYF
TRBJ2-2	few	-	TRBV10-3	TGTGCCAGCAGTTATCTGGGGTTGGCCGGGGAGCTGTTTTTT	CASSYLGLAGELFF
TRBJ2-7	-	-	TRBV2	TGTGCCAGCACTGCAGGGGTGGGGTACGAGCAGTACTTC	CASTAGVGYEQYF
TRBJ2-7	few	-	TRBV29-1	TGCAGCGCCGGAGGGACTTCCACTAACAACTACGAGCAGTACTTC	CSAGGTSTNNYEQYF
TRBJ2-7	-	TRBD2	TRBV7-9	TGTGCCAGCAGCCCTATAGCGGGGATCGAGCAGTACTTC	CASSPIAGIEQYF
TRBJ2-7	-	TRBD1	TRBV20-1	TGCAGTGCTAGAGGAGGGCATGGGACAGGGGTTTACGAGCAGTACTTC	CSARGGHGTGVYEQYF
TRBJ1-4	-	-	TRBV29-1	TGCAGCGCCTCAAGACGGGAGGGGAGGGAAAAACTGTTTTTT	CSASRREGREKLFF
TRBJ2-2	-	TRBD2	TRBV4-1	TGCGCCAGCAGCCAAGTCTTGGGACTAGCGGAGAACACCGGGGAGCTGTTTTTT	CASSQVLGLAENTGELFF
TRBJ2-5	few	-	TRBV7-9	TGTGCCAGCAGTGAAGCGAGAGGCCGCGAGACCCAGTACTTC	CASSEARGRETQYF
TRBJ1-2	-	TRBD1	TRBV7-3	TGTGCCAGCAGCCCCGATGGACAGGGCGTCGGCTACACCTTC	CASSPDGQGVGYTF
TRBJ1-6	few	-	TRBV2	TGTGCCAATAACGCGCGCGACAGCAATAATTCACCCCTCCACTTT	CANNARDSNNSPLHF
TRBJ1-3	-	-	TRBV19	TGTGCCAGTAGTGGGTCGAGTGCTGGAAACACCATATATTTT	CASSGSSAGNTIYF
TRBJ1-2	many	-	TRBV14	TGTGCCAGCCGATCCTCTTCGGGGCTGAGTGGCTACACCTTC	CASRSSSGLSGYTF
TRBJ1-2	many	-	TRBV7-9	TGTGCCAGCAGCCCCGGGACATACTATGGCTACACCTTC	CASSPGTYYGYTF